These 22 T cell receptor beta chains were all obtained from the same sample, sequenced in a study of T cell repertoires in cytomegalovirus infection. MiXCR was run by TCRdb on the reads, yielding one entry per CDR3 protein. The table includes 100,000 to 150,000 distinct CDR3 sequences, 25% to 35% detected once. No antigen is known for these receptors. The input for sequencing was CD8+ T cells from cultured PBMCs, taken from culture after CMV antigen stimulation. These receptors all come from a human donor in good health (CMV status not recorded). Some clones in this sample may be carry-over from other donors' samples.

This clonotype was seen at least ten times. The CDR3 here is CASSLDRGGTTEAFF. The DNA for the CDR3 is TGTGCCAGCAGTTTGGACCGCGGGGGGACCACTGAAGCTTTCTTT. This chain connects TRBV28 to TRBJ1-1, with a possible D match to TRBD1 (5 bases). CDR1 is MDHEN and CDR2 is SYDVKM in the germline V gene. With 3 bases removed from V and 4 bases from J, the gap between germline ends came to 15 bases. The CDR3 sequence is 15 residues long.

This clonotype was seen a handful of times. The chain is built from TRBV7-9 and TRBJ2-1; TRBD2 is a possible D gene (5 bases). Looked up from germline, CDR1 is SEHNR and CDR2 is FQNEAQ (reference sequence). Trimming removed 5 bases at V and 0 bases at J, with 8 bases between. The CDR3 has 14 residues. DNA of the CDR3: TGTGCCAGCAGCCGGACTTTCTCCTACAATGAGCAGTTCTTC. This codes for CASSRTFSYNEQFF.

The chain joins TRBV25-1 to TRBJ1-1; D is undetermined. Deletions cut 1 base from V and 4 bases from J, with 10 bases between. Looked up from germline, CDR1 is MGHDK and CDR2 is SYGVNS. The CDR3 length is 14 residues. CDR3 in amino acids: CASSEFFPGTEAFF. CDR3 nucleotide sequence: TGTGCCAGCAGTGAATTTTTCCCCGGCACTGAAGCTTTCTTT.

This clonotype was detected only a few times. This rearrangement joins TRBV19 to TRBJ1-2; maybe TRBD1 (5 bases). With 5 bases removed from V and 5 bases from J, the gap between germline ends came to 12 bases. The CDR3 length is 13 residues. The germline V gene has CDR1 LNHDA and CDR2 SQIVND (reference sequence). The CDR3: CASSPGLQYGYTF. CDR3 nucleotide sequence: TGTGCCAGTAGTCCGGGACTTCAATATGGCTACACCTTC.

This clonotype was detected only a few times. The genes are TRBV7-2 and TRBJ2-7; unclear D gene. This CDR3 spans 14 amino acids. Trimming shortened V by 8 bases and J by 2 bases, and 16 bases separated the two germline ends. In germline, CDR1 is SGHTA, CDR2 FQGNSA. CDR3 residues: CASAIYPFTYEQYF. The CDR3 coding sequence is TGTGCCAGCGCCATTTATCCCTTTACCTACGAGCAGTACTTC.

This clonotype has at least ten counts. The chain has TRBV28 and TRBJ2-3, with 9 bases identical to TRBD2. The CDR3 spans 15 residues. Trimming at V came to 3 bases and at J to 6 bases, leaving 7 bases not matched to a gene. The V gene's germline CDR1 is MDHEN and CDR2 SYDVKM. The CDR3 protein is CASSLRASGVDTQYF. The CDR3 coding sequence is TGTGCCAGCAGTTTGAGGGCTAGCGGGGTGGATACGCAGTATTTT.

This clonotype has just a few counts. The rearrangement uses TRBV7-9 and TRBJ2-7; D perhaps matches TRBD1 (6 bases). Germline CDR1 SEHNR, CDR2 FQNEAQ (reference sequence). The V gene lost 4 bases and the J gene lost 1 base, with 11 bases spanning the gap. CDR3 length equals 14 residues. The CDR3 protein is CASSSMDRSYEQYF. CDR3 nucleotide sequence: TGTGCCAGCAGCTCAATGGACAGATCCTACGAGCAGTACTTC.

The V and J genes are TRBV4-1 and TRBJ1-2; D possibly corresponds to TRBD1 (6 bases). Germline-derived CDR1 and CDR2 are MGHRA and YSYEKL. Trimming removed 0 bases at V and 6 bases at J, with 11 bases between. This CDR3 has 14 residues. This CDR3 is CASSQDPGADGYTF. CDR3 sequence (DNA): TGCGCCAGCAGCCAAGACCCGGGGGCGGATGGCTACACCTTC.

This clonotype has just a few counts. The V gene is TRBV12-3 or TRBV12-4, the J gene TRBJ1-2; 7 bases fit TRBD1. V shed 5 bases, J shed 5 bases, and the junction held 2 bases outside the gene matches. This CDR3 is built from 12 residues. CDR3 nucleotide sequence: TGTGCCAGCAGTAAGACAGGGTATGGCTACACCTTC. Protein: CASSKTGYGYTF.

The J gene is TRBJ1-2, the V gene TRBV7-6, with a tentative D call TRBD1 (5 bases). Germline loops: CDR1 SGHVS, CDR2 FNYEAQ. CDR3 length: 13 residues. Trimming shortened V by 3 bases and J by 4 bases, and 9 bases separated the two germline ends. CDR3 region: CASSFDSLYGYTF. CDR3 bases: TGTGCCAGCAGCTTCGACAGCCTCTATGGCTACACCTTC.

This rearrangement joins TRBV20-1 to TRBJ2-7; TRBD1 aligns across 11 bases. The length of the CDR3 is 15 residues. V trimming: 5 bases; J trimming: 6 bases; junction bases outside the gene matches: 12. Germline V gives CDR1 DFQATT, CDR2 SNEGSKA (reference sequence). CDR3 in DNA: TGCAGTGCTGGGCAGCGGGACAGGGGGTTCCTCGAGCAGTACTTC. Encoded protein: CSAGQRDRGFLEQYF.

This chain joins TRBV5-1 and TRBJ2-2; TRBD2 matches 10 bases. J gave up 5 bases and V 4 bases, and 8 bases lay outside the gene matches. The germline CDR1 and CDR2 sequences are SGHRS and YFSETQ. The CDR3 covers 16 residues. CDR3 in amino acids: CASSPSSGSLTGELFF. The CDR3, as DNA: TGCGCCAGCAGCCCCTCTAGCGGGAGTTTGACCGGGGAGCTGTTTTTT.

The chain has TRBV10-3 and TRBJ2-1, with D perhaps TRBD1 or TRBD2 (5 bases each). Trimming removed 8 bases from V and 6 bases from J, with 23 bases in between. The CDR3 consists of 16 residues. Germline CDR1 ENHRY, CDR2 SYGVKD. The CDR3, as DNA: TGTGCCATCGGGGGAACAGTGGGAAAAATCGGCAATGAGCAGTTCTTC. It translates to CAIGGTVGKIGNEQFF.

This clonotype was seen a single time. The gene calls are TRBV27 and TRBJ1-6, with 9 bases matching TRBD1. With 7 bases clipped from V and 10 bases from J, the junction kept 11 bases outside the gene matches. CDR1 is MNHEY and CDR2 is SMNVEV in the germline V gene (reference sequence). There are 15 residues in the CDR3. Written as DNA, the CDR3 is TGTGCCAGCACCGATGCTGACAGGGGGACATCACCCCTCCACTTT. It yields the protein CASTDADRGTSPLHF.

CDR3 DNA sequence: TGTGCCAGCCGCTGGCAAACCTACAATGAGCAGTTCTTC. Encoded protein: CASRWQTYNEQFF. The rearrangement uses TRBV6-6 and TRBJ2-1; D is ambiguous. The CDR3 spans 13 residues. The germline V gene encodes CDR1 MNHNY and CDR2 SVGAGI (reference sequence). Trimming removed 8 bases at V and 2 bases at J, with 10 bases between.

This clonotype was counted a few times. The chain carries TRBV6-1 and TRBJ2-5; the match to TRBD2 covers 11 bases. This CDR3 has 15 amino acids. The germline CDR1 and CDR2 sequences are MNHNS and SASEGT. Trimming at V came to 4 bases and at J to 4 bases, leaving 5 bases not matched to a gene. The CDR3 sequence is CASSGYSGGAETQYF. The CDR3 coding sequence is TGTGCCAGCAGTGGATATAGCGGGGGGGCAGAGACCCAGTACTTC.

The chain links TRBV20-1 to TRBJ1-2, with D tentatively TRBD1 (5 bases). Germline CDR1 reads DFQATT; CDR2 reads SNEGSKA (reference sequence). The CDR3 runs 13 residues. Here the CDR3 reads CRAPRDGLGGYTF. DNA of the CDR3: TGCAGAGCCCCCCGGGACGGCCTCGGGGGCTACACCTTC.

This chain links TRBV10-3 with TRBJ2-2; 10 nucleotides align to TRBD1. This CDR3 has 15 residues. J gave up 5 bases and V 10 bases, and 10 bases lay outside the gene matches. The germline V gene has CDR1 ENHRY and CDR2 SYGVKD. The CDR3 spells CATTQTGGGTGELFF. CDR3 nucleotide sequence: TGTGCCACGACCCAGACAGGGGGCGGAACCGGGGAGCTGTTTTTT.

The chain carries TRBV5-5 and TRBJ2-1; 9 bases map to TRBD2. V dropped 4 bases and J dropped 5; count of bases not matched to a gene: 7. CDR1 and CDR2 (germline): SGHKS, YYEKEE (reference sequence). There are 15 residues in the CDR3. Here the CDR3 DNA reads TGTGCCAGCAGCCCTTATAGCGGGGGAAACAATGAGCAGTTCTTC. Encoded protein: CASSPYSGGNNEQFF.

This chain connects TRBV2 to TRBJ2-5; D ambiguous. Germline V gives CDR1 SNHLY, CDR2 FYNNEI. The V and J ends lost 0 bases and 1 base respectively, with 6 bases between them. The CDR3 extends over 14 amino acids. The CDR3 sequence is CASSEAVLQETQYF. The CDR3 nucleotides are TGTGCCAGCAGTGAAGCGGTTCTCCAAGAGACCCAGTACTTC.

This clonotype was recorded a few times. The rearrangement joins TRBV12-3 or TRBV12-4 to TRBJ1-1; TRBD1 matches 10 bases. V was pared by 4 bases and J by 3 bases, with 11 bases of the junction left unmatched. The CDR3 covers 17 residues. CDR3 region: CASSSDRGLTRDTEAFF. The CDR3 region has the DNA TGTGCCAGCAGTTCTGACAGGGGGCTAACTAGAGACACTGAAGCTTTCTTT.

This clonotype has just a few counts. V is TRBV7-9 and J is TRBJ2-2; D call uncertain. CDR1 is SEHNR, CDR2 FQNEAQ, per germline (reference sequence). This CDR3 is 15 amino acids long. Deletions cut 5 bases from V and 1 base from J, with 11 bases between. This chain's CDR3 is CASSPSTMNTGELFF. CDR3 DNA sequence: TGTGCCAGCAGCCCCTCAACGATGAACACCGGGGAGCTGTTTTTT. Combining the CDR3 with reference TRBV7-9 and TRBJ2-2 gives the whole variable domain DTGVSQNPRHKITKRGQNVTFRCDPISEHNRLYWYRQTLGQGPEFLTYFQNEAQLEKSRLLSDRFSAERPKGSFSTLEIQRTEQGDSAMYLCASSPSTMNTGELFFGEGSRLTVL.